The 3 T cell receptor beta chains listed next were all sequenced from one sample in a study of blood T cells in healthy people across ages. Through a sample-barcoded 5' primer and a J-beta primer mix, a second PCR was run for about 6 to 12 cycles. One entry per CDR3 protein, called by TCRdb with MiXCR from the 5' RACE reads. The sample has roughly 550,000 distinct CDR3 sequences; nearly 25% are singletons. The sample was also linked to a second study, of T cells of mothers and their children.

The material sequenced was blood. These receptor sequences come from a boy between 10 and 17 years old in good health.

The chain is built from TRBV7-9 and TRBJ2-7; no clear D. The CDR3 has 11 amino acids. Trimming took 5 bases from V and 5 from J, leaving 7 bases between them. Per germline, CDR1 SEHNR and CDR2 FQNEAQ (reference sequence). DNA for the CDR3: TGTGCCAGCAGCGACTTTCACGAGCAGTACTTC. This encodes CASSDFHEQYF.

This clonotype turned up a few times. The gene calls are TRBV19 and TRBJ2-1; 7 positions agree with TRBD2. Per germline, CDR1 LNHDA and CDR2 SQIVND (reference sequence). After removal of 3 bases from V and 5 bases from J, the junction contained 10 bases not matched to a gene. The CDR3 runs 16 residues. DNA for the CDR3: TGTGCCAGTAGTATTTTTGGGGGACTAACCAACAATGAGCAGTTCTTC. It specifies CASSIFGGLTNNEQFF.

CDR3 protein: CASSYDGTYGYTF. In DNA form, the CDR3 reads TGTGCCAGCAGCTATGACGGGACCTATGGCTACACCTTC. J is TRBJ1-2 and V is TRBV3-1; the D gene is possibly TRBD1 (5 bases). The CDR3 consists of 13 residues. V lost 5 bases, J lost 4 bases, and 11 bases lay in between. CDR1 and CDR2 (germline): LGHDT, YNNKEL (reference sequence). Looking up the rest from reference TRBV3-1 and TRBJ1-2 gives the full variable domain: DTAVSQTPKYLVTQMGNDKSIKCEQNLGHDTMYWYKQDSKKFLKIMFSYNNKELIINETVPNRFSPKSPDKAHLNLHINSLELGDSAVYFCASSYDGTYGYTFGSGTRLTVV.